The 18 T cell receptor beta chains below were found in one sample sequenced in a study of chemoradiotherapy in HPV16-positive cancers. Produced via immunoSEQ multiplex PCR; TCRdb's table is partial and in-frame only. The data show roughly 9,300 clones, under 80% seen once. Sampling was performed from a patient who underwent chemoradiotherapy. These receptors originate from a human donor with HPV-associated anogenital cancer.

The gene calls are TRBV6-5 and TRBJ2-1; D gene unclear. There are 13 residues in the CDR3. V lost 6 bases, J lost 3 bases, and 9 bases lay in between. From germline, CDR1 is MNHEY and CDR2 SVGAGI. The CDR3 sequence is CASRLTGYNEQFF. The CDR3 coding sequence is TGTGCCAGCAGGCTAACCGGCTACAATGAGCAGTTCTTC.

Written as DNA, the CDR3 is TGTGCCTGGAGCCGTAGCGGGCTCTACGAGCAGTACTTC. The encoded protein is CAWSRSGLYEQYF. The rearrangement joins TRBV30 to TRBJ2-7; 7 positions match TRBD2. This CDR3 contains 13 residues. J was trimmed by 3 bases and V by 3 bases; bases with no gene match: 5. Looked up from germline, CDR1 is GTSNPN and CDR2 is SVGIG (reference sequence).

The chain links TRBV30 to TRBJ1-1; perhaps TRBD1 as D (6 bases). V lost 4 bases, J lost 5 bases, and 20 bases lay in between. CDR1 and CDR2 from the germline V gene are GTSNPN and SVGIG (reference sequence). This CDR3 spans 15 amino acids. The CDR3, as DNA: TGTGCCTGGACCGGGGGGCCTCCCCGCGCGACTGAAGCTTTCTTT. Translated, it gives CAWTGGPPRATEAFF.

This chain connects TRBV25-1 to TRBJ2-5, with unresolved D. The V gene's germline CDR1 is MGHDK and CDR2 SYGVNS. This CDR3 spans 15 amino acids. V lost 4 bases and J 4 bases, leaving 16 bases between the germline ends. CDR3 bases: TGTGCCAGCAGTGGATATAACCCTGGTACAGAGACCCAGTACTTC. Translation gives CASSGYNPGTETQYF.

The chain links TRBV19 to TRBJ1-2, with D uncertain. This CDR3 contains 13 residues. From germline, CDR1 is LNHDA and CDR2 SQIVND (reference sequence). Trimming removed 6 bases at V and 8 bases at J, with 16 bases between. CDR3 loop: CASSPVGVRGYTF. CDR3 bases: TGTGCCAGTAGCCCCGTCGGGGTAAGAGGCTACACCTTC.

The V and J genes are TRBV7-2 and TRBJ1-4; D unresolved. The CDR3 sequence is 12 residues long. In germline, CDR1 is SGHTA, CDR2 FQGNSA. The V end lost 2 bases, the J end lost 6 bases, and 4 bases lay between the germline ends. The CDR3 DNA is TGTGCCAGCAGCTTATTGCATGAAAAACTGTTTTTT. Translated, it gives CASSLLHEKLFF. Combining the CDR3 with reference TRBV7-2 and TRBJ1-4 gives the whole variable domain GAGVSQSPSNKVTEKGKDVELRCDPISGHTALYWYRQSLGQGLEFLIYFQGNSAPDKSGLPSDRFSAERTGGSVSTLTIQRTQQEDSAVYLCASSLLHEKLFFGSGTQLSVL.

This clone was detected only once. The rearrangement joins TRBV4-2 to TRBJ2-2, with TRBD1 as a possible D gene (5 bases). The germline V gene encodes CDR1 LGHNA and CDR2 YNFKEQ. The CDR3 runs 15 residues. The V and J ends lost 0 bases and 6 bases respectively, with 11 bases between them. In DNA form, the CDR3 reads TGTGCCAGCAGCCAAGATAGGGGCGGTGCCGGGGAGCTGTTTTTT. Protein: CASSQDRGGAGELFF.

This chain joins TRBV5-6 and TRBJ2-5; D unclear. The CDR3 is 15 amino acids. Germline V gene sequence: CDR1 SGHDT, CDR2 YYEEEE. V lost 0 bases to trimming and J lost 5 bases, with 14 bases between them. CDR3 nucleotide sequence: TGTGCCAGCAGCTTGGCCGTTATTTCAATGGAGACCCAGTACTTC. Its translation is CASSLAVISMETQYF. The full variable domain, completed using reference TRBV5-6 and TRBJ2-5, is DAGVTQSPTHLIKTRGQQVTLRCSPKSGHDTVSWYQQALGQGPQFIFQYYEEEERQRGNFPDRFSGHQFPNYSSELNVNALLLGDSALYLCASSLAVISMETQYFGPGTRLLVL.

This clone showed up just a few times. V and J are TRBV2 and TRBJ1-1, with 10 bases aligning to TRBD1. Germline CDR1 is SNHLY and CDR2 is FYNNEI. The CDR3 runs to 12 residues. The V segment lost 7 bases and the J segment 10 bases; nucleotides outside the gene matches: 6. The CDR3 bases are TGTGCCAGCAATCCGGGACAGGGGAGAGCTTTCTTT. It yields the protein CASNPGQGRAFF.

The chain links TRBV4-1 to TRBJ1-6, with D uncertain. The germline V gene has CDR1 MGHRA and CDR2 YSYEKL. CDR3 length equals 13 residues. V shed 4 bases and J shed 9 bases, with 10 bases lying between them. The CDR3 nucleotides read TGCGCCAGCAGCCCCGTGAGGTCTTCACCCCTCCACTTT. Residues: CASSPVRSSPLHF.

V usage is TRBV28 and J usage is TRBJ2-1, with 11 bases matching TRBD2. This CDR3 contains 16 residues. Germline loops: CDR1 MDHEN, CDR2 SYDVKM. J lost 2 bases, V lost 5 bases, and 5 bases had no gene match. CDR3 amino acids: CASSRLAGGPYNEQFF. For the CDR3, the DNA is TGTGCCAGCAGTCGGTTAGCGGGGGGGCCCTACAATGAGCAGTTCTTC.

The chain carries TRBV7-9 and TRBJ2-3, with D uncertain. CDR1 is SEHNR, CDR2 FQNEAQ, per germline (reference sequence). Trimming removed 1 base from V and 4 bases from J, with 12 bases in between. The CDR3 is made up of 15 amino acids. The CDR3 reads CASSLDLPLPDTQYF. As DNA, the CDR3 is TGTGCCAGCAGCTTAGATCTCCCGCTGCCAGATACGCAGTATTTT.

The chain couples TRBV19 to TRBJ1-5; 10 bases are shared with TRBD1. The CDR3 is 14 residues long. V dropped 6 bases and J dropped 6; count of bases not matched to a gene: 5. Germline V gene sequence: CDR1 LNHDA, CDR2 SQIVND (reference sequence). The DNA for the CDR3 is TGTGCCAGTAGGGACGGACAGGGGGGTCAGCCCCAGCATTTT. Its translation is CASRDGQGGQPQHF.

The chain joins TRBV10-3 to TRBJ1-3; D is ambiguous. V was pared by 11 bases and J by 0 bases, with 14 bases between. From germline, CDR1 is ENHRY and CDR2 SYGVKD. The CDR3 is 14 amino acids. The chain's CDR3 is CAASLGASGNTIYF. The CDR3 nucleotides are TGTGCCGCTTCCCTCGGCGCCTCTGGAAACACCATATATTTT.

J is TRBJ2-7 and V is TRBV5-1; D might be TRBD2 (5 bases). CDR1 SGHRS and CDR2 YFSETQ come from the germline V gene. This CDR3 is 14 amino acids long. V lost 4 bases to trimming and J lost 1 base, with 12 bases between them. CDR3 sequence (DNA): TGCGCCAGCAGCACTCGACCGGGATCCTACGAGCAGTACTTC. Residues: CASSTRPGSYEQYF.

This clone showed up just a few times. CDR3 sequence reads: CASSVGAPGNTEAFF. Here the CDR3 DNA reads TGTGCCAGCAGCGTAGGTGCCCCGGGGAACACTGAAGCTTTCTTT. The chain joins TRBV9 to TRBJ1-1, with D unclear. This CDR3 has 15 amino acids. V was clipped by 0 bases and J by 1 base, with 10 bases between them. Germline-derived CDR1 and CDR2 are SGDLS and YYNGEE.

The chain employs TRBV20-1 and TRBJ2-7; tentatively, D is TRBD1 (6 bases). V lost 5 bases and J lost 2, with 7 bases in between. Germline V gene data show CDR1 as DFQATT and CDR2 as SNEGSKA (reference sequence). CDR3 size: 11 residues. The CDR3, as DNA: TGCAGTGCTCGGGACACCTACGAGCAGTACTTC. Amino acids: CSARDTYEQYF.

This clone was counted only a few times. This sequence joins TRBV7-2 and TRBJ2-3; D may be TRBD2 (5 bases). This CDR3 spans 16 amino acids. CDR1 SGHTA and CDR2 FQGNSA come from the germline V gene. Trimming pared 1 base from V and 1 base from J, leaving 12 bases between. The CDR3 sequence: CASSLGLLGGTDTQYF. DNA of the CDR3: TGTGCCAGCAGCTTAGGACTACTTGGTGGCACAGATACGCAGTATTTT.